A single sample is the source of the 17 T cell receptor beta chains below, sequenced in a study of T cells after yellow fever vaccination. TCRdb fed the 5' RACE reads into MiXCR, producing one record per CDR3 protein. The sample consists of 450,000 to 550,000 distinct CDR3 sequences, 19% of them appearing once. The sequenced sample was PBMCs, obtained 15 days after the yellow fever booster vaccination. Receptor source: a man aged 25 to 40 who received the YFV17D yellow fever vaccine.

This clonotype appeared a few times. The chain couples TRBV5-1 to TRBJ1-1, with 7 bases identical to TRBD1. Germline V CDR1 and CDR2: SGHRS, YFSETQ. The V and J ends lost 2 bases and 5 bases, in that order; junction bases with no gene match: 9. This CDR3 region has 15 residues. DNA of the CDR3: TGCGCCAGCAGCTTTCAACAGGGGCGCGTTACTGAAGCTTTCTTT. It translates to CASSFQQGRVTEAFF.

This clonotype came up a few times. The chain is built from TRBV7-9 and TRBJ2-1; D is ambiguous. V lost 4 bases, J lost 4 bases, and 17 bases lay in between. The germline V gene encodes CDR1 SEHNR and CDR2 FQNEAQ (reference sequence). There are 16 residues in the CDR3. CDR3 in amino acids: CASSSSRVASYNEQFF. As DNA, the CDR3 is TGTGCCAGCAGCTCCTCCCGTGTAGCCTCTTACAATGAGCAGTTCTTC.

The rearrangement links TRBV4-3 to TRBJ2-7; D tentatively reads TRBD1 or TRBD2 (7 bases each). The CDR3 contains 17 residues. Germline V gene sequence: CDR1 LGHNA, CDR2 YSLEER. V was cut by 1 base and J by 2 bases, with 18 bases left in between. CDR3 sequence: CASSQGIGRGGPYEQYF. The CDR3 DNA is TGCGCCAGCAGCCAAGGAATAGGCAGGGGGGGACCCTACGAGCAGTACTTC.

This clonotype showed up just a few times. The V and J genes are TRBV28 and TRBJ2-3, with 8 bases identical to TRBD2. The CDR3 spans 15 residues. CDR1 is MDHEN, CDR2 SYDVKM, per germline. V trimming: 6 bases; J trimming: 3 bases; junction bases outside the gene matches: 8. The CDR3 DNA follows: TGTGCCAGCAGCCCCGGGGGGGCGCTGACAGATACGCAGTATTTT. Translated: CASSPGGALTDTQYF.

Only a few counts were recorded for this clonotype. J is TRBJ2-2 and V is TRBV15; TRBD2 agrees at 15 bases. Germline V CDR1 and CDR2: LNHNV, YYDKDF (reference sequence). The CDR3 sequence is 18 residues long. V lost 4 bases, J lost 5 bases, and 8 bases stayed unmatched. Here the CDR3 DNA reads TGTGCCACCAGCAAGGGACTAGCGGGAGGTGCGAGGACCGGGGAGCTGTTTTTT. Its translation: CATSKGLAGGARTGELFF.

V and J are TRBV20-1 and TRBJ2-7; TRBD1 or TRBD2 may be the D gene (5 bases each). V gave up 2 bases and J gave up 7 bases, with 18 bases separating them. There are 14 residues in the CDR3. Germline-derived CDR1 and CDR2 are DFQATT and SNEGSKA (reference sequence). The CDR3 DNA follows: TGCAGTGCTAGATGGGGAGCATCAGGGAATGAGCAGTACTTC. It encodes CSARWGASGNEQYF.

This clonotype came up many times. The genes are TRBV4-3 and TRBJ2-1, with 10 positions matching TRBD2. The V gene end was trimmed by 4 bases and the J gene end by 8 bases; junction bases not matched to a gene: 11. Germline V gene data show CDR1 as LGHNA and CDR2 as YSLEER. The CDR3 is 16 residues long. CDR3 sequence (DNA): TGCGCCAGCAGCCTTCAAGCGGGAGGGCCGATAGATGAGCAGTTCTTC. Protein product: CASSLQAGGPIDEQFF.

This clonotype has only a few counts. The chain joins TRBV7-2 to TRBJ1-2; maybe TRBD1 (6 bases). The CDR3 spans 16 residues. With 8 bases removed from V and 3 bases from J, the gap between germline ends came to 22 bases. From germline, CDR1 is SGHTA and CDR2 FQGNSA. The chain's CDR3 is CASSRDNPSAYYGYTF. CDR3 DNA sequence: TGTGCCAGCTCCCGGGACAACCCCTCTGCATACTATGGCTACACCTTC.

This clonotype was seen a few times. The V call is TRBV5-1, the J call TRBJ2-7; 11 nucleotides agree with TRBD2. Germline V gene data show CDR1 as SGHRS and CDR2 as YFSETQ. The trim removed 1 base at V and 1 base at J, leaving 10 bases unmatched. This CDR3 spans 18 amino acids. The chain's CDR3 is CASSLWFSGRAGSYEQYF. CDR3 bases: TGCGCCAGCAGCTTGTGGTTTAGCGGGAGGGCCGGTTCCTACGAGCAGTACTTC.

The V call is TRBV20-1, the J call TRBJ1-2, with D unclear. V lost 0 bases to trimming and J lost 7 bases, with 12 bases between them. The CDR3 runs 13 residues. Germline assignment: CDR1 DFQATT and CDR2 SNEGSKA (reference sequence). CDR3 sequence (DNA): TGCAGTGCTAGAGATCGACAACTCTTTGGCTACACCTTC. Translated, it gives CSARDRQLFGYTF.

CDR3 in amino acids: CASSADNRDYEQYF. Written as DNA, the CDR3 is TGCGCCAGCAGCGCTGACAACAGGGACTACGAGCAGTACTTC. This chain uses TRBV5-1 with TRBJ2-7; a possible D gene is TRBD1 (6 bases). CDR3 size: 14 residues. Per the germline V gene, CDR1 is SGHRS and CDR2 is YFSETQ. Between the trimmed V and J ends, which lost 4 bases and 3 bases, there was a span of 14 bases.

V gene TRBV28 combines with J gene TRBJ2-7, with TRBD2 matching over 7 bases. Unmatched junction bases numbered 10, after V lost 8 bases and J lost 3 bases. CDR1 and CDR2 from the germline V gene are MDHEN and SYDVKM. CDR3 size: 14 residues. CDR3 bases: TGTGCCAGCCGGGGGAGCGGGACTCACTACGAGCAGTACTTC. Protein: CASRGSGTHYEQYF.

The rearrangement joins TRBV7-7 to TRBJ2-3, with 9 bases identical to TRBD2. The J segment lost 3 bases and the V segment lost 5 bases, leaving 6 bases of the junction unmatched. The germline V gene has CDR1 SSHAT and CDR2 FNYEAQ (reference sequence). The CDR3 runs to 15 residues. The CDR3 spells CASSPGLAKTDTQYF. The CDR3 region has the DNA TGTGCCAGCAGCCCAGGACTAGCGAAGACAGATACGCAGTATTTT. Based on the CDR3 plus reference TRBV7-7 and TRBJ2-3, the full variable domain is GAGVSQSPRYKVTKRGQDVTLRCDPISSHATLYWYQQALGQGPEFLTYFNYEAQPDKSGLPSDRFSAERPEGSISTLTIQRTEQRDSAMYRCASSPGLAKTDTQYFGPGTRLTVL.

The genes are TRBV20-1 and TRBJ2-3, with 9 bases matching TRBD2. Germline-derived CDR1 and CDR2 are DFQATT and SNEGSKA (reference sequence). The CDR3 has 15 residues. With V trimmed by 3 bases and J by 4 bases, 8 bases remained unmatched. CDR3 nucleotide sequence: TGCAGTGCTAGTTTGTCTAGCGGGAACTCAGATACGCAGTATTTT. Translating it yields CSASLSSGNSDTQYF.

The rearrangement uses TRBV7-2 and TRBJ2-1; D possibly corresponds to TRBD1 (6 bases). V was trimmed by 3 bases and J by 3 bases, leaving 15 bases between them. CDR3 size: 16 residues. Per the germline V gene, CDR1 is SGHTA and CDR2 is FQGNSA. CDR3 bases: TGTGCCAGCAGCTTCAGTGGACAGAGACTCTACAATGAGCAGTTCTTC. Translated, it gives CASSFSGQRLYNEQFF. Based on the CDR3 plus reference TRBV7-2 and TRBJ2-1, the full variable domain is GAGVSQSPSNKVTEKGKDVELRCDPISGHTALYWYRQSLGQGLEFLIYFQGNSAPDKSGLPSDRFSAERTGGSVSTLTIQRTQQEDSAVYLCASSFSGQRLYNEQFFGPGTRLTVL.

The V call is TRBV3-1, the J call TRBJ2-7; D uncertain. The CDR3 loop spans 12 amino acids. Looked up from germline, CDR1 is LGHDT and CDR2 is YNNKEL (reference sequence). V was cut by 3 bases and J by 3 bases, with 6 bases left in between. The CDR3 DNA is TGTGCCAGCAGCCACCGCTTCTACGAGCAGTACTTC. As protein: CASSHRFYEQYF.

This clonotype was counted only a few times. CDR3 sequence: CASSGLDRGRSHEQYF. The CDR3 DNA sequence: TGCGCCAGCAGCGGATTAGACAGGGGGCGCAGTCACGAGCAGTACTTC. The V and J genes are TRBV10-2 and TRBJ2-7; 10 bases agree with TRBD1. The CDR3 has 16 amino acids. V was pared by 6 bases and J by 5 bases, with 13 bases of the junction left unmatched. CDR1 WSHSY and CDR2 SAAADI come from the germline V gene.